This T cell receptor (beta chain) was sequenced during a study of blood T cell repertoires in COVID-19. Overall study: COVID-19 samples from acute and convalescent phases originated in the United States, Italy and Spain. Sources were T cells, B-cell-depleted T cells, or PBMCs; the material itself was cDNA or gDNA.

As originally analysed: Using reference gene primer amplification, nucleated cell counts were estimated. Repertoires were generated with immunoSEQ multiplex PCR, while TCRdb's copy carries only in-frame clones and drops some. V and J calls and clone size are as listed in that table; D and trimming were resolved from the DNA. The data show just under 350,000 clones, more than 70% seen once. The J segment lost 4 bases and the V segment lost 0 bases, leaving 3 bases of the junction unmatched. This CDR3 comprises 15 residues. Germline lookup yields CDR1 SQVTM and CDR2 ANQGSEA. Specimen: peripheral blood. The sequence was obtained from a man aged 25 to 45 with active or convalescent COVID-19. The genes are TRBV29-1 and TRBJ2-3, with TRBD2 matching over 11 bases. CDR3 residues: CSVEDSGGAADTQYF. For the CDR3, the DNA is TGCAGCGTTGAAGATAGCGGGGGGGCCGCAGATACGCAGTATTTT.